The 25 T cell receptor beta chains listed next were all sequenced from one sample in a study of tumor-infiltrating lymphocytes in primary liver carcinoma. TCR beta cDNA was made from around 520 ng total RNA with a constant-region primer. ARM-PCR was slightly modified, and three nested multiplex PCR rounds with it gave rise to the TCR beta libraries. PCR rounds one and two used TRBV1-TRBV30 forward primers with a C-beta reverse primer for approximately 10 cycles each. TCRdb ran MiXCR on the multiplex PCR reads and lists one entry per CDR3 protein. Among fewer than 85,000 distinct CDR3 sequences listed, about three quarters were seen once. Starting material for RNA and DNA co-extraction consisted of roughly 19-31 mg of unsorted bulk tissue. The sample was tumor-adjacent normal liver tissue. The receptor set was obtained from a man aged 35 to 55 with primary liver carcinoma and hepatitis B virus infection.

This clonotype was counted at least ten times. The chain uses TRBV4-2 and TRBJ2-2; 9 nucleotides line up with TRBD2. The CDR3 spans 18 residues. Losses at the gene ends were 0 bases for V and 5 bases for J; bases not matched to a gene: 10. CDR1 is LGHNA and CDR2 is YNFKEQ in the germline V gene. The CDR3 reads CASSQEWASGNPTGELFF. CDR3 DNA sequence: TGTGCCAGCAGCCAAGAATGGGCTAGCGGGAATCCGACCGGGGAGCTGTTTTTT.

With respect to this clonotype: At one end the junction does not follow the germline gene, possibly because of a read error. This chain uses TRBV12-3 or TRBV12-4 with TRBJ1-5; 7 nucleotides match TRBD1. This CDR3 comprises 14 residues. The CDR3, as DNA: TGTACCAGCAGTCGACAGGGTCGCAATCAGCCCCAGCATTTT. The encoded protein is CTSSRQGRNQPQHF.

As to this clonotype: An end of the junction does not agree with germline; a read error may underlie this. This chain's CDR3 is CANSPSVLDKDGQPQHF. CDR3 bases: TGTGCCAACAGTCCATCGGTGTTGGACAAGGACGGTCAGCCCCAGCATTTT. This chain joins TRBV12-3 or TRBV12-4 and TRBJ1-5; TRBD1 is a possible D gene (5 bases). The length of the CDR3 is 17 residues.

Regarding this clonotype: One end of the junction varies from germline; a read error may be responsible. The chain has TRBV29-1 and TRBJ2-7; tentative D call: TRBD2 (6 bases). Looked up from germline, CDR1 is SQVTM and CDR2 is ANQGSEA. The CDR3 sequence is 15 residues long. The CDR3 reads CSAEEERDGSYEQYF. The CDR3 DNA reads TGCAGTGCTGAAGAAGAACGGGACGGGAGCTACGAGCAATACTTC.

V is TRBV29-1 and J is TRBJ2-7; 8 nucleotides agree with TRBD2. This CDR3 is built from 14 residues. The V gene's germline CDR1 is SQVTM and CDR2 ANQGSEA. CDR3 coding DNA: TGCAATGTGACCTCGAGCGGGAGTATGTACGAGCAGTACTTC. This gives the protein CNVTSSGSMYEQYF.

This clonotype has at least ten counts. Here the CDR3 DNA reads TGTGCCAGCAGAGGGACAGGGGGAATGGGTGAGCAGTTCTTC. Its protein is CASRGTGGMGEQFF. This chain uses TRBV6-1 with TRBJ2-1; TRBD1 matches at 11 bases. CDR1 MNHNS and CDR2 SASEGT come from the germline V gene. The V and J ends lost 6 bases and 9 bases, in that order; junction bases with no gene match: 7. CDR3 length equals 14 residues.

The J gene is TRBJ2-2, the V gene TRBV10-1; D might be TRBD2 (5 bases). The CDR3 loop spans 13 amino acids. Germline values: CDR1 WNHNN, CDR2 SYGVQD (reference sequence). CDR3 in DNA: TGCGCTTGCAGTCCCAGCGGCACCGGGGAGCTGTTTTTT. This codes for CACSPSGTGELFF.

The chain employs TRBV5-1 and TRBJ1-2; 10 nucleotides match TRBD1. Germline trimming cut 4 bases from V and 8 bases from J; bases unmatched to any gene: 8. The length of the CDR3 is 14 residues. Germline-derived CDR1 and CDR2 are SGHRS and YFSETQ. The CDR3 loop is CASSPGTGARGYTF. The CDR3 coding sequence is TGCGCCAGCAGCCCAGGGACAGGGGCAAGAGGCTACACCTTC.

This clonotype has at least ten counts. The rearrangement uses TRBV28 and TRBJ1-1; D is undetermined. Per germline, CDR1 MDHEN and CDR2 SYDVKM. This CDR3 has 13 residues. Trimming removed 5 bases from V and 11 bases from J, with 18 bases in between. The CDR3 nucleotides read TGTGCCAGCAGTGCCGGGAGGGTTCTCGAGGCTTTCTTT. The encoded protein is CASSAGRVLEAFF.

This clonotype was observed at least ten times. The chain uses TRBV4-2 and TRBJ2-1; D is perhaps TRBD2 (5 bases). The CDR3 is 14 residues long. CDR1 and CDR2 (germline): LGHNA, YNFKEQ. Trimming took 0 bases from V and 7 from J, leaving 10 bases between them. For the CDR3, the DNA is TGTGCCAGCAGCCAAGAACTAGAAACGAATGAGCAGTTCTTC. Translation gives CASSQELETNEQFF.

With respect to this clonotype: At one boundary the junction diverges from the germline segment, which might be a read error. The rearrangement links TRBV29-1 to TRBJ2-2; D is perhaps TRBD1 or TRBD2 (6 bases each). Germline V gene lookup returns CDR1 SQVTM and CDR2 ANQGSEA. This CDR3 region has 15 residues. The CDR3 reads CSVQGGRSNTGELFF. The CDR3 coding sequence is TGCAGCGTTCAAGGGGGGCGCTCCAACACCGGGGAGTTGTTTTTT.

As for this clonotype: No conserved phenylalanine or tryptophan is present at the end of the CDR3, so a read error is the likely explanation. This chain joins TRBV11-3 and TRBJ2-2; 9 nucleotides match TRBD1. The CDR3 loop spans 15 amino acids. Germline assignment: CDR1 SGHNT and CDR2 YENEEA. Trimming took 5 bases from V and 6 from J; bases not matched to a gene: 7. CDR3 coding DNA: TGTGCCAGCAGCAACAGGGGGCCAAACGCCGGGGAGCTGTTTATT. This codes for CASSNRGPNAGELFI.

This clonotype was seen only a few times. A much larger clone lies one base from this, so it may be a read error. V is TRBV6-1 and J is TRBJ2-7; 7 bases agree with TRBD2. V dropped 11 bases and J dropped 0; count of bases not matched to a gene: 10. The CDR3 loop spans 14 amino acids. Germline loops: CDR1 MNHNS, CDR2 SASEGT. CDR3 in amino acids: CAAERPGGSYEQYF. CDR3 nucleotide sequence: TGTGCCGCCGAAAGGCCGGGGGGCTCCTACGAGCAGTACTTC.

With respect to this clonotype: Lacking the conserved final phenylalanine or tryptophan, this CDR3 likely reflects a read error. The J gene is TRBJ2-1, the V gene TRBV28, with TRBD2 matching over 10 bases. This CDR3 is built from 16 residues. Germline V lookup: CDR1 MDHEN, CDR2 SYDVKM. The CDR3 nucleotides are TGTGTCAGCATCCCCCCGGAGCGGGGGGGCTACTATGAACAGTTCTGC. It yields the protein CVSIPPERGGYYEQFC.

A remark on this clonotype: The germline gene is not matched at one end of the junction; a read error may be the cause. The gene calls are TRBV10-2 and TRBJ2-7, with D unresolved. The CDR3 is 13 amino acids. The germline CDR1 and CDR2 sequences are WSHSY and SAAADI. Here the CDR3 DNA reads TGTGTCAGCAGTGAATACAGCATCTACGAGCAGTACTTC. The encoded protein is CVSSEYSIYEQYF.

The J gene is TRBJ2-7, the V gene TRBV6-5; D may correspond to TRBD1 or TRBD2 (5 bases each). The CDR3 totals 14 residues. Germline-derived CDR1 and CDR2 are MNHEY and SVGAGI. V was shortened by 11 bases and J by 3 bases, with 20 bases between the two germline ends. The CDR3 DNA reads TGTGCCGGCTGTTACTCTAGAGGGGACTACGAGCAGTACTTC. Residues: CAGCYSRGDYEQYF.

This clonotype was seen a single time. This chain uses TRBV6-5 with TRBJ2-1, with TRBD2 identical over 7 bases. CDR1 MNHEY and CDR2 SVGAGI come from the germline V gene. The CDR3 spans 17 residues. V lost 5 bases to trimming and J lost 0 bases; unmatched junction nucleotides: 10. The CDR3 region has the DNA TGTGCCAGCAGTCCCGCTCGGGGGGTTAGCTCCTACAATGAGCAGTTCTTC. It specifies CASSPARGVSSYNEQFF.

In this sample, this clonotype turned up a few times. This rearrangement joins TRBV21-1 to TRBJ1-5; the listed D gene, TRBD1, was not tested against the DNA. TRBV21-1 is listed as a pseudogene. The length of the CDR3 is 18 residues. The CDR3 region is CASSSKDSFGNLMWSQHF. CDR3 bases: TGTGCCAGCAGCTCAAAAGACAGTTTCGGAAACCTGATGTGGTCCCAGCATTTT.

As to this clonotype: A read error may account for a junction end that differs from germline. This chain links TRBV7-9 with TRBJ1-1, with TRBD1 matching 8 bases. This CDR3 spans 15 amino acids. Germline assignment: CDR1 SEHNR and CDR2 FQNEAQ (reference sequence). The chain's CDR3 is CASSFAGTGDAESLF. CDR3 sequence (DNA): TGTGCCAGCAGCTTTGCCGGGACAGGCGATGCTGAATCTTTATTT.

With respect to this clonotype: This may arise from a read error, as a much more abundant clone is one base away. This chain links TRBV7-9 with TRBJ2-3, with D maybe TRBD1 (5 bases). This CDR3 contains 16 residues. The germline V gene has CDR1 SEHNR and CDR2 FQNEAQ (reference sequence). V shed 4 bases and J shed 4 bases, with 18 bases lying between them. The CDR3 loop reads CASSSRHGAVADTQYF. DNA for the CDR3: TGTGCCAGCAGCTCAAGACATGGGGCGGTCGCAGATACGCAGTATTTT. The variable domain in full, completed from reference TRBV7-9 and TRBJ2-3, reads DTGVSQNPRHKITKRGQNVTFRCDPISEHNRLYWYRQTLGQGPEFLTYFQNEAQLEKSRLLSDRFSAERPKGSFSTLEIQRTEQGDSAMYLCASSSRHGAVADTQYFGPGTRLTVL.

As to this clonotype: A much larger clone is a single base away; this may be a read error. The chain recombines TRBV28 with TRBJ2-1; 7 bases are a match to TRBD2. This CDR3 is 13 amino acids long. The germline gives CDR1 MDHEN, CDR2 SYDVKM. With 5 bases clipped from V and 10 bases from J, the junction kept 8 bases outside the gene matches. CDR3 nucleotide sequence: TGTGCCAGCAGTCCCTCTAACGGGAGGGAGCAGTTCTTC. This sequence encodes CASSPSNGREQFF.

The gene calls are TRBV10-3 and TRBJ1-1; D is uncertain. This CDR3 region has 15 residues. Germline assignment: CDR1 ENHRY and CDR2 SYGVKD. V dropped 3 bases and J dropped 4 bases, with 15 bases sitting between them. CDR3 sequence reads: CAISDQSLGVTEAFF. The CDR3 nucleotides read TGTGCCATCAGTGACCAGTCCCTGGGTGTCACTGAAGCTTTCTTT.

This clonotype was seen more than once but under ten times. The chain recombines TRBV29-1 with TRBJ1-5; no reliable D call. The V gene's germline CDR1 is SQVTM and CDR2 ANQGSEA. CDR3 length: 13 residues. V was shortened by 4 bases and J by 6 bases, with 13 bases between the two germline ends. The CDR3 loop reads CSVVAQISQPQHF. The CDR3 DNA is TGCAGCGTTGTCGCACAGATCAGTCAGCCCCAGCATTTT.

To note about this clonotype: At one of its ends the junction is not consistent with the germline gene, which may arise from a read error. The V call is TRBV6-5, the J call TRBJ2-2, with D perhaps TRBD2 (6 bases). The CDR3 totals 16 residues. Germline CDR1 and CDR2: MNHEY and SVGAGI. The CDR3 protein is CACSILTSRMPGELFF. DNA for the CDR3: TGTGCCTGCAGTATATTAACTAGCAGGATGCCCGGGGAGCTGTTTTTT.

V is TRBV4-1 and J is TRBJ2-4, with 7 bases matching TRBD2. J gave up 6 bases and V 10 bases, and 18 bases lay outside the gene matches. Germline V gene data show CDR1 as MGHRA and CDR2 as YSYEKL. This CDR3 is 16 amino acids long. CDR3 sequence (DNA): TGCGCCAACAGTCAGGTACTAGCGCTGGGGGGAAACATTCAGTACTTC. As protein: CANSQVLALGGNIQYF.